This TCR beta chain derives from a study of cytomegalovirus exposure and HLA in healthy donors. Study-level background: Earlier work reported 90 million to 120 million unique TCR beta sequences from about 180 million T cells.

Germline CDR1 is KGHSH and CDR2 is LQKENI. CDR3 size: 13 residues. This clone was picked up a small number of times. Its target is not known. Germline and junction disagree at one end, which may indicate a read error. The sample contains more than one DNA sequence encoding this CDR3. Whole-study results and caveats: The study dropped some indistinguishable V segments, TRBV6-2 and TRBV6-3 among them.

PCR used 60 Vbeta primers and 13 Jbeta primers. Using immunoSEQ multiplex PCR, the repertoire was profiled, and TCRdb retains in-frame clones only, with some absent. The sample shows 150,000 to 160,000 clones, around 74% of them seen only once. The V call is TRBV18, the J call TRBJ1-1; D unresolved. Input material: PBMCs. The source of this sequence is a man between 18 and 35 years old in good health and CMV-seronegative. DNA of the CDR3: TGTGCCAGCTCACCACCGGGCGACACCGAAGCTTTCTTT. It translates to CASSPPGDTEAFF.